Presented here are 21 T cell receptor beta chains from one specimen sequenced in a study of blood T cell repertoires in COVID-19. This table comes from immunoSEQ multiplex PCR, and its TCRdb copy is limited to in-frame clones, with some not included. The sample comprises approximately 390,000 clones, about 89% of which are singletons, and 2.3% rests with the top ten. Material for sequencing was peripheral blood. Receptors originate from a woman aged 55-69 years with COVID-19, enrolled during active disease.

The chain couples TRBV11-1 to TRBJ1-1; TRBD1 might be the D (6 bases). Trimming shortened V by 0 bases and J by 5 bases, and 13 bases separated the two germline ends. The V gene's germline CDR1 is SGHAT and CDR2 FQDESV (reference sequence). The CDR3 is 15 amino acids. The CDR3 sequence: CASSLAQDRGTEAFF. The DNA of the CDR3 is TGTGCCAGCAGCTTAGCCCAGGATAGGGGGACTGAAGCTTTCTTT.

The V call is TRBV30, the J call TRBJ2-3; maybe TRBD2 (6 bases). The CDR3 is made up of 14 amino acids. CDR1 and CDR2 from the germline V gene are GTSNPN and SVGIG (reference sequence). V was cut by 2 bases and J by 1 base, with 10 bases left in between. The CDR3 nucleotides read TGTGCCTGGAGTCGGGAGACAGGCACAGATACGCAGTATTTT. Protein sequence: CAWSRETGTDTQYF.

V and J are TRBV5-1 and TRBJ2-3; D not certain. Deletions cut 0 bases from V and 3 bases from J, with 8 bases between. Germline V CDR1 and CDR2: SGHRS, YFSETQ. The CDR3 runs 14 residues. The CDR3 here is CASSLVAATDTQYF. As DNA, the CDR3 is TGCGCCAGCAGCTTGGTGGCGGCGACAGATACGCAGTATTTT.

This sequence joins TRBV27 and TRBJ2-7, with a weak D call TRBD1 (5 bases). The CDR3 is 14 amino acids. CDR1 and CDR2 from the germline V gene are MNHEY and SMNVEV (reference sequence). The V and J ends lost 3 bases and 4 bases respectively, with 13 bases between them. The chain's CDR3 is CASSFSGFAYEQYF. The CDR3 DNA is TGTGCCAGCAGTTTTTCAGGGTTTGCGTACGAGCAGTACTTC.

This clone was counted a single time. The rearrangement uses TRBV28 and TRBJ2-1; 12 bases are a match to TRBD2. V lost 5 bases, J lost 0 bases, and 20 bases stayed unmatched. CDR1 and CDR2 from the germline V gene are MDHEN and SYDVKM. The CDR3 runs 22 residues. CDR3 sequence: CASSPLTLVRLAGGPSYNEQFF. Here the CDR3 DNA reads TGTGCCAGCAGTCCATTGACACTAGTTCGTCTAGCGGGGGGGCCCTCCTACAATGAGCAGTTCTTC.

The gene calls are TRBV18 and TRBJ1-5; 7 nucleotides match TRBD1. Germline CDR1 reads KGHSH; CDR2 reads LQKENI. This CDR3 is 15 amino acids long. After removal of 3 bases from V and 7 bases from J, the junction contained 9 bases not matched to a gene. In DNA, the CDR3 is TGTGCCAGCTCACCGTATACAGGGGTAGGACAGCCCCAGCATTTT. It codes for CASSPYTGVGQPQHF.

DNA of the CDR3: TGTGCCTGGAGTGTAATAGATTGGACACAAAGCACAGATACGCAGTATTTT. Translated: CAWSVIDWTQSTDTQYF. The chain combines TRBV30 with TRBJ2-3; tentative D call: TRBD1 (5 bases). Per germline, CDR1 GTSNPN and CDR2 SVGIG (reference sequence). The CDR3 runs to 17 residues. V shed 0 bases and J shed 0 bases, with 16 bases lying between them.

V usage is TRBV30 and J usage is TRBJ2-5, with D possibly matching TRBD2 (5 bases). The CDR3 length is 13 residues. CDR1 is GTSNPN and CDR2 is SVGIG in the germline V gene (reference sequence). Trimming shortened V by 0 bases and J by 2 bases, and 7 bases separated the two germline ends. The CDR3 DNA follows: TGTGCCTGGAGTGTACGAGGGCAAGAGACCCAGTACTTC. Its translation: CAWSVRGQETQYF.

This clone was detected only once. CDR3 bases: TGTGCCAGCAGCGCCCCTAGCGGGGGGGCGGGGTTTGAGCAGTTCTTC. Encoded protein: CASSAPSGGAGFEQFF. The chain couples TRBV13 to TRBJ2-1; 12 bases line up with TRBD2. V dropped 5 bases and J dropped 9; count of bases not matched to a gene: 11. Germline CDR1 and CDR2: PRHDT and FYEKMQ (reference sequence). The CDR3 contains 16 residues. The full variable domain, its missing parts supplied by reference TRBV13 and TRBJ2-1, is AAGVIQSPRHLIKEKRETATLKCYPIPRHDTVYWYQQGPGQDPQFLISFYEKMQSDKGSIPDRFSAQQFSDYHSELNMSSLELGDSALYFCASSAPSGGAGFEQFFGPGTRLTVL.

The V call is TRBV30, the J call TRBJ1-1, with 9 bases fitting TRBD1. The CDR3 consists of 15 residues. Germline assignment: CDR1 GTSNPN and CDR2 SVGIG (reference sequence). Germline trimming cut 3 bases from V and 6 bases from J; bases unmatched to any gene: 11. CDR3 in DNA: TGTGCCTGGAGACCGCCGGGACAGGGTAGTTCTGAAGCTTTCTTT. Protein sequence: CAWRPPGQGSSEAFF.

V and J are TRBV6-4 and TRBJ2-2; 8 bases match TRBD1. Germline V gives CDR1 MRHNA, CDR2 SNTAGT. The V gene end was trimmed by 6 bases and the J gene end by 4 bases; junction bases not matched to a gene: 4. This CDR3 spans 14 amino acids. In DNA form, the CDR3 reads TGTGCCAGCAGGGGGGACAGGAGCACCGGGGAGCTGTTTTTT. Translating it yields CASRGDRSTGELFF.

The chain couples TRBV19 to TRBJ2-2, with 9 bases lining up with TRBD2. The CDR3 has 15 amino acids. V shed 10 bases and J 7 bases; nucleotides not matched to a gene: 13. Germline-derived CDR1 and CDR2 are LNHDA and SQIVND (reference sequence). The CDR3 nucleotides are TGTGCCACTAAGGTCAGCGGGGGGCGTTTCGGGGAGCTGTTTTTT. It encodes CATKVSGGRFGELFF. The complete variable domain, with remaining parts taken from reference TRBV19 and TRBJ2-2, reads DGGITQSPKYLFRKEGQNVTLSCEQNLNHDAMYWYRQDPGQGLRLIYYSQIVNDFQKGDIAEGYSVSREKKESFPLTVTSAQKNPTAFYLCATKVSGGRFGELFFGEGSRLTVL.

DNA of the CDR3: TGTGCCAGCTCACCAGGACAACCCGCTGTAAGCTATGGCTACACCTTC. Protein product: CASSPGQPAVSYGYTF. The genes are TRBV18 and TRBJ1-2; perhaps TRBD1 as D (5 bases). This CDR3 comprises 16 residues. Trimming cost V 2 bases and J 4 bases, with 17 bases left between them. Germline V gene data show CDR1 as KGHSH and CDR2 as LQKENI.

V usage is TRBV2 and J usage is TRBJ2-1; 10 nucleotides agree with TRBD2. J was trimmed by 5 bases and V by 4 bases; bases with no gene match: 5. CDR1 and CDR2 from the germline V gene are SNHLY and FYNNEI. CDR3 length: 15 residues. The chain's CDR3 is CASSVLAGRHNEQFF. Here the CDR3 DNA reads TGTGCCAGCAGTGTACTAGCGGGGAGACACAATGAGCAGTTCTTC.

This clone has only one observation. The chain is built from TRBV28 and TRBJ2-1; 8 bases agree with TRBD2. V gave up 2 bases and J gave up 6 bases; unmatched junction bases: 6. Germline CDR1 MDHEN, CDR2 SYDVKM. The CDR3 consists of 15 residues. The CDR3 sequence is CASSLPGGPFNEQFF. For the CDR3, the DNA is TGTGCCAGCAGTTTACCGGGGGGGCCTTTCAATGAGCAGTTCTTC.

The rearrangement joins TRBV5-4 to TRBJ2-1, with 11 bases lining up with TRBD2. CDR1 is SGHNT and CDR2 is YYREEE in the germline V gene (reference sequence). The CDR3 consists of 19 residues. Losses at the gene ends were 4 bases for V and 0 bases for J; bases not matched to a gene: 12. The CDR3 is CASSPGGLAGGSSYNEQFF. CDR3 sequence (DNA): TGTGCCAGCAGCCCTGGCGGGCTAGCGGGGGGTAGCTCCTACAATGAGCAGTTCTTC.

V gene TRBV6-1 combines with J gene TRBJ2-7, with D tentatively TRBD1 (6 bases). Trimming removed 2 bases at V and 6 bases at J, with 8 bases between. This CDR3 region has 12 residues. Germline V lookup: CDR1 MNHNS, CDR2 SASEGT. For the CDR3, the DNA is TGTGCCAGCAGTGAAACAGGGTTCGAGCAGTACTTC. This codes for CASSETGFEQYF.

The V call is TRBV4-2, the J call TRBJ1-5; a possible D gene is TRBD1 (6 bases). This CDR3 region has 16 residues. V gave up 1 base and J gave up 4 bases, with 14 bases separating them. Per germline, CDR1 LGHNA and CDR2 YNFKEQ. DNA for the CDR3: TGTGCCAGCAGCCAAGGGATCGGGACATCTAATCAGCCCCAGCATTTT. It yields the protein CASSQGIGTSNQPQHF.

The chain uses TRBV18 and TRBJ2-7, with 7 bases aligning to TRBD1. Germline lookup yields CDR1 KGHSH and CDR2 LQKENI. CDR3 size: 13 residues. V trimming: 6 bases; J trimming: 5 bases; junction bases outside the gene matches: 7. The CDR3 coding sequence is TGTGCCAGCTCCGCGACAGGGAGCCACGAGCAGTACTTC. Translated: CASSATGSHEQYF.

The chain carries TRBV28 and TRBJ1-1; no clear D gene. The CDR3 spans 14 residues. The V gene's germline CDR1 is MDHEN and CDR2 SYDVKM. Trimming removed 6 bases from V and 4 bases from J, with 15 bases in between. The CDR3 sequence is CASSRSPPSTEAFF. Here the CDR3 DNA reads TGTGCCAGCAGCCGCTCCCCCCCGAGCACTGAAGCTTTCTTT.

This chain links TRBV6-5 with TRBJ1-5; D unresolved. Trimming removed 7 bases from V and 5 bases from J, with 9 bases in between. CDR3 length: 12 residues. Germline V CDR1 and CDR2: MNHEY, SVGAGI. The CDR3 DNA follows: TGTGCCAGCAAAGGGAGTTATCAGCCCCAGCATTTT. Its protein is CASKGSYQPQHF.